This paragraph reports one T cell receptor (beta chain). Germline lookup yields CDR1 LNHDA and CDR2 SQIVND (reference sequence). The CDR3 has 15 amino acids. V was pared by 5 bases and J by 2 bases, with 6 bases of the junction left unmatched. Source study methods: Using reference gene primer amplification, nucleated cell counts were estimated. Generated by immunoSEQ multiplex PCR, the TCRdb table keeps only in-frame clones and is missing some. The D gene and trimming were derived from the DNA, and the V and J assignments and clone size from that table. This table has about 250,000 clones, almost 90% appearing once. The data were obtained in a study of blood T cell repertoires in COVID-19. Study-level background: Sites in the United States, Italy and Spain provided acute and convalescent COVID-19 samples. PBMCs, B-cell-depleted T cells, or T cells provided the cDNA or gDNA that made up the material.

The Seattle site enrolled patients during active infection and followed them longitudinally. This rearrangement joins TRBV19 to TRBJ1-5; 7 bases align to TRBD1. This receptor was obtained from a woman aged 55-70 years with COVID-19, enrolled during active disease. Sequenced material: peripheral blood. Here the CDR3 DNA reads TGTGCCAGTAGTCAAGGAGGGGGCCGCAATCAGCCCCAGCATTTT. It specifies CASSQGGGRNQPQHF.